Described below is a single T cell receptor beta chain sequence and its context. Its antigen is not known. This entry comes from a study of PD-1 blockade in classical Hodgkin lymphoma. About the research overall: Patients were given intravenous nivolumab, 3 mg/kg, every 2 weeks. General observations from the study: Possibly reflecting disease activity or prior therapy, repertoire differences have causes that remain undefined. Relative to healthy donors, newly diagnosed patients reportedly had lower baseline TCR diversity, which was reported as lower still in relapsed/refractory patients. Complete responders matched newly diagnosed patients in baseline diversity.

Every patient experienced relapse after autologous stem cell transplantation, and brentuximab vedotin exposure varied. From thawed PBMCs, CD8+ T cells were isolated by magnetic negative selection. Germline V CDR1 and CDR2: MDHEN, SYDVKM. This CDR3 has 14 amino acids. Trimming pared 6 bases from V and 4 bases from J, leaving 15 bases between. TCRdb's table, derived via immunoSEQ multiplex PCR, lists solely in-frame clones and lacks some. The table shows about 29,000 clones, with 88% occurring only once. The source material was CD8+ T cells from blood, sampled at baseline. The chain uses TRBV28 and TRBJ1-2, with no clear D. The TCR was taken from a human donor with classical Hodgkin lymphoma. Here the CDR3 DNA reads TGTGCCAGCAGGATTCGTGAATCTAGCTATGGCTACACCTTC. Protein sequence: CASRIRESSYGYTF.